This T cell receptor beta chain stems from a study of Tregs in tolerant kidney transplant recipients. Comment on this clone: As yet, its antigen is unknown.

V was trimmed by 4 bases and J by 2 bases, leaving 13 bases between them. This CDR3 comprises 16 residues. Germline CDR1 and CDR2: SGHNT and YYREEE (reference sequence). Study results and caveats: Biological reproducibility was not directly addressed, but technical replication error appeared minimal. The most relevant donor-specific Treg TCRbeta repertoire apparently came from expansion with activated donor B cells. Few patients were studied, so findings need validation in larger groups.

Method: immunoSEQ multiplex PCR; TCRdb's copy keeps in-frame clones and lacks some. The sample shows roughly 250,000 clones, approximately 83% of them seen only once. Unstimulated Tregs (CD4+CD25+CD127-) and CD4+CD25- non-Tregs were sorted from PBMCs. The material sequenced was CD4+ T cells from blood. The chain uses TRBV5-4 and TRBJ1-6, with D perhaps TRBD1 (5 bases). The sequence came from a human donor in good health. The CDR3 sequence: CASSLSGFAYNSPLHF. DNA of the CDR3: TGTGCCAGCAGCCTCTCAGGGTTTGCCTATAATTCACCCCTCCACTTT.